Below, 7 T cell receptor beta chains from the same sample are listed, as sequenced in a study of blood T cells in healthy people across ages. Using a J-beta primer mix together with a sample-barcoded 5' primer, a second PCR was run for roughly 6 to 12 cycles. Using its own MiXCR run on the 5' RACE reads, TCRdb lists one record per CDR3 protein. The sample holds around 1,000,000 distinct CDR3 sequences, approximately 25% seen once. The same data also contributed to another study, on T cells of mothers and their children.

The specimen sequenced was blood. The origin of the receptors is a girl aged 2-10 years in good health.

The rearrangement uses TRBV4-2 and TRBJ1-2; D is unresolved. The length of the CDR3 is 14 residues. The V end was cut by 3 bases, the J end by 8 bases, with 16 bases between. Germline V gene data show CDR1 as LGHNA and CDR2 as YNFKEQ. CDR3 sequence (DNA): TGTGCCAGCAGCCACCAACCTCGGAAAGGAGGCTACACCTTC. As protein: CASSHQPRKGGYTF.

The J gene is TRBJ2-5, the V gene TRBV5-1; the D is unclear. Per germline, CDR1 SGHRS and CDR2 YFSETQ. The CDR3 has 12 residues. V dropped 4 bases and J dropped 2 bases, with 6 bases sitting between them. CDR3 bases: TGCGCCAGCAGCGAACTACAAGAGACCCAGTACTTC. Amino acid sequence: CASSELQETQYF.

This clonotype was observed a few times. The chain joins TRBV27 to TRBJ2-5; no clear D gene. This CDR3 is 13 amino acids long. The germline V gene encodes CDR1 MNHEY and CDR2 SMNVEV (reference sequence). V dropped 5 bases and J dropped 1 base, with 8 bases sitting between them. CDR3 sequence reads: CASSPYFQETQYF. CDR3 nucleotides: TGTGCCAGCAGTCCGTACTTCCAAGAGACCCAGTACTTC.

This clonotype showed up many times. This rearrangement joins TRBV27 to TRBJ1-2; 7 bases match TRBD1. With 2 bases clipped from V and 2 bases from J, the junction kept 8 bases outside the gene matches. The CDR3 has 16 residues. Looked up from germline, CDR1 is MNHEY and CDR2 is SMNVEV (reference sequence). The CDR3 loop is CASSLNSEGANYGYTF. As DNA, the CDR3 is TGTGCCAGCAGTTTAAATAGTGAGGGGGCGAACTATGGCTACACCTTC.

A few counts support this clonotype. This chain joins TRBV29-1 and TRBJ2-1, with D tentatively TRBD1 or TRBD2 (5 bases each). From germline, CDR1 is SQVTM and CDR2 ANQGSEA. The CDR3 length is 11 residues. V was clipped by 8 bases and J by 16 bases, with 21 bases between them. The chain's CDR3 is CSIPMRLGEFF. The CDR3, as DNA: TGCAGCATCCCTATGCGTCTGGGGGAATTCTTC.

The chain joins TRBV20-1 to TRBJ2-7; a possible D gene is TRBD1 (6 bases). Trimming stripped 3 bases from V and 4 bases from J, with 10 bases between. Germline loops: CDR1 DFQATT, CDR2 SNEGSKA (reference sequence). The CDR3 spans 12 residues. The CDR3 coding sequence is TGCAGTGCTAGCCTGGACAGTTACGAGCAGTACTTC. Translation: CSASLDSYEQYF.

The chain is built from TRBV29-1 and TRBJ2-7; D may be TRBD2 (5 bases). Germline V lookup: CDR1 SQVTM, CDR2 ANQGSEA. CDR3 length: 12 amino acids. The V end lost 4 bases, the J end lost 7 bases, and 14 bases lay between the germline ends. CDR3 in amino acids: CSVVSPGGEQYF. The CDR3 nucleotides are TGCAGCGTTGTCTCTCCCGGCGGGGAGCAGTACTTC.